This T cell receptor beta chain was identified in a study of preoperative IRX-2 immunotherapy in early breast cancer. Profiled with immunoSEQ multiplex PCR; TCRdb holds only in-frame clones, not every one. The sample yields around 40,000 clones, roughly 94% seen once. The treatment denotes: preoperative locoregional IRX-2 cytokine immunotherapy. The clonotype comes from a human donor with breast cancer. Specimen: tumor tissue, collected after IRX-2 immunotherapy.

CDR3 protein: CASSPRGGEIYEQYF. CDR3 sequence (DNA): TGTGCCAGCAGCCCCCGGGGAGGGGAAATCTACGAGCAGTACTTC. This sequence joins TRBV27 and TRBJ2-7, with 7 bases lining up with TRBD2. Losses at the gene ends were 6 bases for V and 3 bases for J; bases not matched to a gene: 11. Germline assignment: CDR1 MNHEY and CDR2 SMNVEV (reference sequence). The CDR3 length is 15 residues.